The 5 T cell receptor beta chains in this list originate from one sample, sequenced in a study of a mutant IDH1 vaccine in newly diagnosed glioma (dated by TCRdb to about 2021). The library was built by means of the immunoSEQ multiplex PCR assay. As stored in TCRdb, this immuneACCESS dataset retains in-frame rearrangements with V and J assigned. A fraction of the clones does not appear; measured against another copy, unresolved V genes explain less than half of the discrepancy, and the remainder lacks a known reason. This sample comprises about 81,000 clones, over 75% of them detected only once. The ten largest clones represent over 2% of the sample. The time point label of this sample denotes: week 23, last vaccination. A 20-mer mutant IDH1 peptide at 300 micrograms in Montanide made up each vaccine dose, which was injected subcutaneously together with topical imiquimod. Their cognate antigens are unknown.

This specimen consisted of PBMCs, obtained from a glioma patient whose treatment included an IDH1 peptide vaccine. The receptors were gathered from a man aged 30 to 39 with glioma. Some clones in this sample may be carry-over from other donors' samples.

The chain uses TRBV4-1 and TRBJ2-1, with a weak D call TRBD1 (6 bases). Germline V lookup: CDR1 MGHRA, CDR2 YSYEKL. This CDR3 is built from 15 residues. V shed 5 bases and J shed 5 bases, with 16 bases lying between them. The CDR3 DNA is TGCGCCAGCAGCATACAAACGGACAGAAACAATGAGCAGTTCTTC. Residues: CASSIQTDRNNEQFF.

The chain links TRBV5-4 to TRBJ2-1; a possible D gene is TRBD1 (5 bases). The CDR3 contains 13 residues. V was shortened by 4 bases and J by 3 bases, with 8 bases between the two germline ends. Germline V gives CDR1 SGHNT, CDR2 YYREEE (reference sequence). The CDR3 coding sequence is TGTGCCAGCAGCGGGGCAAGCTACAATGAGCAGTTCTTC. Translated: CASSGASYNEQFF.

The rearrangement uses TRBV13 and TRBJ1-1; D is unclear. The CDR3 contains 13 residues. V was trimmed by 3 bases and J by 6 bases, leaving 11 bases between them. Germline CDR1 and CDR2: PRHDT and FYEKMQ (reference sequence). CDR3 sequence reads: CASSLDPLPEAFF. The DNA of the CDR3 is TGTGCCAGCAGCTTGGACCCTCTACCTGAAGCTTTCTTT.

The chain recombines TRBV21-1 with TRBJ2-6; the listed D gene, TRBD1, was not tested against the DNA. TRBV21-1 constitutes a pseudogene. This CDR3 has 21 amino acids. The CDR3 DNA is TGTGCCAGCAGAGTTTATGAGAACAGGGTAGTAGTCAGCTCTGGGGCCAACGTCCTGACTTTC. Translating gives CASRVYENRVVVSSGANVLTF.

The gene calls are TRBV6-1 and TRBJ2-1, with a possible D match to TRBD2 (5 bases). Trimming left V 1 base short and J 15 bases short, with 19 bases between. This CDR3 contains 14 residues. CDR1 MNHNS and CDR2 SASEGT come from the germline V gene. The CDR3 DNA follows: TGTGCCAGCAGTGAAGAACTACTAGTCACCCGGGGGTTCTTC. This translates into CASSEELLVTRGFF.